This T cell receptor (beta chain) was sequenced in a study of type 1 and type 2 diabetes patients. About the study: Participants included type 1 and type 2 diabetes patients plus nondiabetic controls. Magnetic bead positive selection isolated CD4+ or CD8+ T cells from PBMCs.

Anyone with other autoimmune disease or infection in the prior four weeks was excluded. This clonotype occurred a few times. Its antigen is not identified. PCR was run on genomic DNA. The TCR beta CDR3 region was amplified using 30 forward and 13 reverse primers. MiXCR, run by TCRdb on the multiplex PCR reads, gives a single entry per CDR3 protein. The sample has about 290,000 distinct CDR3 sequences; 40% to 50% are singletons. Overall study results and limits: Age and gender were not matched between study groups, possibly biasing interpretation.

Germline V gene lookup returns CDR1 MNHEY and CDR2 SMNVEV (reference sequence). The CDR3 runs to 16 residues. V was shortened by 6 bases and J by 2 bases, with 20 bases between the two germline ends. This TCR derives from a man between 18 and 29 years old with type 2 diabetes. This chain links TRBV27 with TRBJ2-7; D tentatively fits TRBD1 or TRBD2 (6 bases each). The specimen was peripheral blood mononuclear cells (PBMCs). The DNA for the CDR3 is TGTGCCAGCAGCCGCTCAGGGGCATCTAGCGCCTACGAGCAGTACTTC. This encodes CASSRSGASSAYEQYF.